This T cell receptor beta chain was identified in a study of response to subunit inactivated influenza vaccine. Study-level findings and limits: The authors suggested that few new T cells are recruited per seasonal influenza vaccination.

TCRdb passed the RT-PCR reads through MiXCR, listing each CDR3 protein once. The sample holds hundreds of thousands of distinct CDR3 sequences, about 7.6% seen once. CDR1 and CDR2 (germline): SEHNR, FQNEAQ (reference sequence). Trimming removed 2 bases at V and 5 bases at J, with 12 bases between. The CDR3 runs to 15 residues. With respect to this clonotype: Its antigen is not known.

Here the sequenced sample was PBMCs from blood, taken around 25 months after vaccination. The receptor's source is a man aged 50-75 years who received an inactivated influenza vaccine. J is TRBJ2-2 and V is TRBV7-9; D may be TRBD1 (6 bases). The CDR3 sequence is CASSLNRVGTGELFF. The CDR3 coding sequence is TGTGCCAGCAGCTTAAACAGGGTTGGGACCGGGGAGCTGTTTTTT.